This T cell receptor (beta chain) was obtained from a study of T cell repertoires in cytomegalovirus infection. At the level of the study: Both CMV infection and a matching HLA type were indicated by public TCR beta signatures.

Germline V gene data show CDR1 as SEHNR and CDR2 as FQNEAQ (reference sequence). There are 15 residues in the CDR3. TCRdb re-called the reads through MiXCR, storing one row per CDR3 protein. The repertoire holds 300,000 to 450,000 distinct CDR3 sequences, 18% seen once, with less than 9.5% in the top ten. On this clonotype: This may stem from a read error, because a much larger clone lies one nucleotide away.

The sample was PBMCs. The chain couples TRBV7-9 to TRBJ2-5, with 10 bases fitting TRBD1. The origin of this receptor is a human donor in good health (CMV status not recorded). Some clones in this sample may be carry-over from other donors' samples. CDR3 DNA sequence: TGTGTCAGCAGACCCCGGGACAGGGGTTCGGAGACCCAGTACTTC. Its protein product is CVSRPRDRGSETQYF.